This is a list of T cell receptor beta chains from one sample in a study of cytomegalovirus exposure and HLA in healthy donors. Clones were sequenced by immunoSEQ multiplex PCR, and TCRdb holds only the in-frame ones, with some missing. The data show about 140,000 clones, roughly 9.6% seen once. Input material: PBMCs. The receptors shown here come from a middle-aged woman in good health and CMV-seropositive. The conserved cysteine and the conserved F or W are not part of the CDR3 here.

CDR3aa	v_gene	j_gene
ASSLNRGGEAF	TRBV11-3	TRBJ1-1
ASSLEGSGGDTQY	TRBV5-1	TRBJ2-3
ASSRSLVSYNEQF	TRBV5-5	TRBJ2-1
ASSPPPGRANTEAF	TRBV19	TRBJ1-1
ASGSGPQGTEAF	TRBV11-2	TRBJ1-1
ASSQNRNNNEQF	TRBV4-3	TRBJ2-1
ASSLERQYGYT	TRBV7-2	TRBJ1-2
ASSLQGRGNQPQH	TRBV27	TRBJ1-5
ASSHRVPGGNYGYT	TRBV25-1	TRBJ1-2
ASSRGGGTEAF	TRBV6-5	TRBJ1-1
ASSSDRGGEQY	TRBV7-6	TRBJ2-7
ASSSSGGPYEQY	TRBV6-5	TRBJ2-7
ASSVAGSAGELF	TRBV2	TRBJ2-2
ASSKPFRDRLNSPLH	TRBV21-1	TRBJ1-6
ASTDGQRNTEAF	TRBV19	TRBJ1-1
ASSPREGGPHEQF	TRBV5-1	TRBJ2-1
ASSQGRTGMGGYT	TRBV4-1	TRBJ1-2
ASSLGSAGEQF	TRBV5-1	TRBJ2-1
AGSFKGMNTEAF	TRBV5-1	TRBJ1-1
AISPSRDSNYGYT	TRBV10-3	TRBJ1-2
ASSQLAGGNNAQF	TRBV4-2	TRBJ2-1
ASSLVRGTEAF	TRBV5-1	TRBJ1-1
ASSPNLQGSGANVLT	TRBV18	TRBJ2-6
ASSFWRREDFGRKQF	TRBV5-6	TRBJ2-1
ASSTGTRGSETQY	TRBV5-1	TRBJ2-5
ASSPAVGQGSIYGYT	TRBV5-6	TRBJ1-2
ASSIGGGPIGYT	TRBV19	TRBJ1-2
ASSLGQGVSGQF	TRBV5-1	TRBJ2-1
ASSGGPWNEQF	TRBV6-1	TRBJ2-1
ASSLAGQANYGYT	TRBV5-1	TRBJ1-2
ASSLQGHSNQPQH	TRBV5-1	TRBJ1-5
ASSLGQGYNEQF	TRBV4-2	TRBJ2-1